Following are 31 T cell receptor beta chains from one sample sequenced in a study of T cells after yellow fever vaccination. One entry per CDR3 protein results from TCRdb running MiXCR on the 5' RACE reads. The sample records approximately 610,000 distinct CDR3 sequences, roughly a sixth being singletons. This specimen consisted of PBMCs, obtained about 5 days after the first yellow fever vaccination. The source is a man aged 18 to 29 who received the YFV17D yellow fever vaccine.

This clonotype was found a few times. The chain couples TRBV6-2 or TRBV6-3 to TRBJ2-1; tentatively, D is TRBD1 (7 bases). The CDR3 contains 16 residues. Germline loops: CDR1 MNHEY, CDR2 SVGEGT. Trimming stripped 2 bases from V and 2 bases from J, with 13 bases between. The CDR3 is CASSYGAGGPYNEQFF. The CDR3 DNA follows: TGTGCCAGCAGTTACGGTGCAGGGGGGCCCTACAATGAGCAGTTCTTC.

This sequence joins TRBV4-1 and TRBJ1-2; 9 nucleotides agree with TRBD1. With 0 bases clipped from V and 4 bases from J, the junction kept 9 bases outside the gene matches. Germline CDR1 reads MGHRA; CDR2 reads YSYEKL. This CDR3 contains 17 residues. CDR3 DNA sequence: TGCGCCAGCAGCCAAGATAGTGGGACAGGGTCGCCCTATGGCTACACCTTC. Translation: CASSQDSGTGSPYGYTF.

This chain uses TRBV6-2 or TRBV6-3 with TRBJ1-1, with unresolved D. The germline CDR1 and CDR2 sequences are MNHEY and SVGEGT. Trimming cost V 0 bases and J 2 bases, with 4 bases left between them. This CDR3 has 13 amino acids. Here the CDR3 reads CASSYSTNTEAFF. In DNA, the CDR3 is TGTGCCAGCAGTTACTCTACAAACACTGAAGCTTTCTTT.

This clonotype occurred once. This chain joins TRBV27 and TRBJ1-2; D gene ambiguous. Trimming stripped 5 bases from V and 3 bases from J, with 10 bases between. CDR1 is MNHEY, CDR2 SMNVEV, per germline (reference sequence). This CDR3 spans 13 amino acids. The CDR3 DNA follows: TGTGCCAGCAGTAATCGACGGGACTATGGCTACACCTTC. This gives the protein CASSNRRDYGYTF.

In nucleotides, the CDR3 is TGTGCCAGCAGCGAGCGGGGGGGAATCAGTGAGCAGTTCTTC. It is translated as CASSERGGISEQFF. This chain uses TRBV9 with TRBJ2-1; 10 nucleotides align to TRBD2. Germline CDR1 is SGDLS and CDR2 is YYNGEE. This CDR3 contains 14 residues. Trimming took 3 bases from V and 9 from J; bases not matched to a gene: 6.

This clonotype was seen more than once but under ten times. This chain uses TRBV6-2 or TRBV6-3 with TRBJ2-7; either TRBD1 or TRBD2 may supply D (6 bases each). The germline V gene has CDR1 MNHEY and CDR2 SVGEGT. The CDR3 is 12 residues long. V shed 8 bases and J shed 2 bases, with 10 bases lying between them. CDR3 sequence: CASRGPAYEQYF. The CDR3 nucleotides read TGTGCCAGCCGGGGGCCCGCCTACGAGCAGTACTTC.

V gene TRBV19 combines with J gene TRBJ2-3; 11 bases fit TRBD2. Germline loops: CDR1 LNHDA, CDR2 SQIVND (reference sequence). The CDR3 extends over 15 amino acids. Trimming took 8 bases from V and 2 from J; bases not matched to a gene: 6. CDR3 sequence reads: CASPGTSGPTDTQYF. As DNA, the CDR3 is TGTGCCAGTCCCGGGACTAGCGGACCCACAGATACGCAGTATTTT. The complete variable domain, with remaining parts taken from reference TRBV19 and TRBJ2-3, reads DGGITQSPKYLFRKEGQNVTLSCEQNLNHDAMYWYRQDPGQGLRLIYYSQIVNDFQKGDIAEGYSVSREKKESFPLTVTSAQKNPTAFYLCASPGTSGPTDTQYFGPGTRLTVL.

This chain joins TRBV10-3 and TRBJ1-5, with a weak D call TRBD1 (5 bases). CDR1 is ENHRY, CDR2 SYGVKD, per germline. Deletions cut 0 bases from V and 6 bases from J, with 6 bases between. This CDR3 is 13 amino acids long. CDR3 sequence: CAISESRGQPQHF. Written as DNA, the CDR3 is TGTGCCATCAGTGAGTCGAGGGGTCAGCCCCAGCATTTT.

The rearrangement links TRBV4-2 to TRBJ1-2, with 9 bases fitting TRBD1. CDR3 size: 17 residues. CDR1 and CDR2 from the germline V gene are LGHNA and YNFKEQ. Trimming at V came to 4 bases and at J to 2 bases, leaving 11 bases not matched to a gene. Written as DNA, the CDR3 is TGTGCCAGCAGCCGCCCAAGGGACAGGGCTTACAACTATGGCTACACCTTC. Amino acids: CASSRPRDRAYNYGYTF.

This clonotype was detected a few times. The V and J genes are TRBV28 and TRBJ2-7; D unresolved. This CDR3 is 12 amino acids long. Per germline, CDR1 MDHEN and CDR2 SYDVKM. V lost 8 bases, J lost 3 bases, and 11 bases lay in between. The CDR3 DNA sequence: TGTGCCAGCCGTTCAAGGGACTACGAGCAGTACGTC. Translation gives CASRSRDYEQYV.

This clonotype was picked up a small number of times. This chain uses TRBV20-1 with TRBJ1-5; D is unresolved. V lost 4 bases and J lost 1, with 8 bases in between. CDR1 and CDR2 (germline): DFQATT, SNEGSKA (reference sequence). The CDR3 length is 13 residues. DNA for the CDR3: TGCAGTGCTACAGACATAAGCAATCAGCCCCAGCATTTT. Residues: CSATDISNQPQHF.

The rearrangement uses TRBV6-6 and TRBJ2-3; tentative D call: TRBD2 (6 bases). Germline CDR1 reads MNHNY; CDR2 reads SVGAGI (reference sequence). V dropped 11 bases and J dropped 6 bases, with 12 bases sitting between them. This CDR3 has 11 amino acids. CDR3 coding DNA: TGTGCCCACTGGGCGGGGGATACGCAGTATTTT. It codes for CAHWAGDTQYF.

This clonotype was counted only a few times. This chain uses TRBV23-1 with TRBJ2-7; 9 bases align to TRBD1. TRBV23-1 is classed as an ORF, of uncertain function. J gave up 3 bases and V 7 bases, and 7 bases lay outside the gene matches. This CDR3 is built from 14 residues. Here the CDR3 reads CASIRTGAVYEQYV. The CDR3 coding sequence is TGCGCCAGCATTCGGACAGGGGCTGTCTACGAGCAGTACGTC.

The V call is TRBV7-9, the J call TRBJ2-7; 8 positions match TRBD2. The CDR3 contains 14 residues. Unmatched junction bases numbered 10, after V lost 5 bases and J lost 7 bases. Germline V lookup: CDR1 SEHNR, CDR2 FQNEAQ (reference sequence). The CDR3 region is CASSVPAGVGEQYF. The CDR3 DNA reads TGTGCCAGCAGCGTACCAGCGGGGGTCGGAGAGCAGTACTTC.

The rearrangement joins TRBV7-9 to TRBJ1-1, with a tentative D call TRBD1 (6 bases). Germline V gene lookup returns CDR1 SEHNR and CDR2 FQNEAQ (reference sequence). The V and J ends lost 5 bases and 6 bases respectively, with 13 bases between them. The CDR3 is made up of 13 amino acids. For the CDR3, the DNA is TGTGCCAGCAGCATATACACAGGGTCTGAAGCTTTCTTT. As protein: CASSIYTGSEAFF.

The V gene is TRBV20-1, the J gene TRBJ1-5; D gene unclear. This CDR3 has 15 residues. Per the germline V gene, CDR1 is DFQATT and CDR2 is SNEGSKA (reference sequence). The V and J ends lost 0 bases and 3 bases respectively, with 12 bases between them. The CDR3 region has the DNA TGCAGTGCTAGAGATCCGGGAGGGCTCAATCAGCCCCAGCATTTT. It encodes CSARDPGGLNQPQHF.

The DNA of the CDR3 is TGTGCCAGCAGTTACTCCCTCGGGGCGCGGGGCACCTACGAGCAGTACTTC. Amino acids: CASSYSLGARGTYEQYF. The chain carries TRBV6-5 and TRBJ2-7, with a weak D call TRBD2 (6 bases). The CDR3 runs 17 residues. Germline V gives CDR1 MNHEY, CDR2 SVGAGI. V lost 0 bases and J lost 2, with 17 bases in between.

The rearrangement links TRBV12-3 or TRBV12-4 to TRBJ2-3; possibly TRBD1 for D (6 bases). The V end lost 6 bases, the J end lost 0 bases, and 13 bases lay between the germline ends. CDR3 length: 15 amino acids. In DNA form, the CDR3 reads TGTGCCAGCAGGTCGGACAGCCAGAGCACAGATACGCAGTATTTT. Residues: CASRSDSQSTDTQYF.

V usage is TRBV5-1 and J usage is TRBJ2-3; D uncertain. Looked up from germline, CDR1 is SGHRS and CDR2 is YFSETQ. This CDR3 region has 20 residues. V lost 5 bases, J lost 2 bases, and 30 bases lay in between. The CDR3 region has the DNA TGCGCCAGCAGGATGAAAAACAGCAATCAAACCAAGCCAAACACAGATACGCAGTATTTT. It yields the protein CASRMKNSNQTKPNTDTQYF. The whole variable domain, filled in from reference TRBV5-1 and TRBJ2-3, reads KAGVTQTPRYLIKTRGQQVTLSCSPISGHRSVSWYQQTPGQGLQFLFEYFSETQRNKGNFPGRFSGRQFSNSRSEMNVSTLELGDSALYLCASRMKNSNQTKPNTDTQYFGPGTRLTVL.

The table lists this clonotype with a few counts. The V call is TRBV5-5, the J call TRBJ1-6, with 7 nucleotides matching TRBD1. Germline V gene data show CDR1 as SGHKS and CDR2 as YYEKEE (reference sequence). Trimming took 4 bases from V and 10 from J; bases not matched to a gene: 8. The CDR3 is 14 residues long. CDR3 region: CASSPRQGESPLHF. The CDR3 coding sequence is TGTGCCAGCAGCCCAAGACAGGGAGAGTCACCCCTCCACTTT.

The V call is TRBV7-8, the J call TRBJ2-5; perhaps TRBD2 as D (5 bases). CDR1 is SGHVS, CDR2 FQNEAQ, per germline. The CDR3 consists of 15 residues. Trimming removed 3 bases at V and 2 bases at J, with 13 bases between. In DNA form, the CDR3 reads TGTGCCAGCAGCTTTCTCCGGGGATCACAAGAGACCCAGTACTTC. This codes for CASSFLRGSQETQYF.

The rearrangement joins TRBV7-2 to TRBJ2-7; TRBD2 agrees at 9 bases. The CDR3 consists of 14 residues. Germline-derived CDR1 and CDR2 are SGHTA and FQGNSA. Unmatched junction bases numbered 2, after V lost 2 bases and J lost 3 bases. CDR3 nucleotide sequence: TGTGCCAGCAGCTTAAATAGCGGGGGCTACGAGCAGTACGTC. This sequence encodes CASSLNSGGYEQYV.

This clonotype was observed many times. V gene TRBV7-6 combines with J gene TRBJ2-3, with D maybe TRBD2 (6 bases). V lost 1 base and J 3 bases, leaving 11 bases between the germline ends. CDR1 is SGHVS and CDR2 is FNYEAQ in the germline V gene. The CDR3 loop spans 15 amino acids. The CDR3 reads CASSLVTSRTDTQYF. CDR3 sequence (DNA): TGTGCCAGCAGCTTAGTTACTAGCCGAACAGATACGCAGTATTTT. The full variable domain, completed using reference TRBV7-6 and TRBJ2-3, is GAGVSQSPRYKVTKRGQDVALRCDPISGHVSLYWYRQALGQGPEFLTYFNYEAQQDKSGLPNDRFSAERPEGSISTLTIQRTEQRDSAMYRCASSLVTSRTDTQYFGPGTRLTVL.

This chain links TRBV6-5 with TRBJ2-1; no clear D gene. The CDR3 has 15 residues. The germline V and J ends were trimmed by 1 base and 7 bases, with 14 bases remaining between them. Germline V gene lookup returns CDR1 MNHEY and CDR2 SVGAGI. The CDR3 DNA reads TGTGCCAGCAGTTACTTAGTCAGGAGCCCAAATGAGCAGTTCTTC. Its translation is CASSYLVRSPNEQFF.

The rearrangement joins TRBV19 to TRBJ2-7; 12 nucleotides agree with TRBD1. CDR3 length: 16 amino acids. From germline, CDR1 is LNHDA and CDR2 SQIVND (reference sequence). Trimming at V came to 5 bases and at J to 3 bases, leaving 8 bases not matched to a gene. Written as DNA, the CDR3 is TGTGCCAGTAGTCTACCGGGACAGGGGGCTTTCTACGAGCAGTACTTC. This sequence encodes CASSLPGQGAFYEQYF.

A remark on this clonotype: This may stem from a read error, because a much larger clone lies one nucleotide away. The CDR3 DNA reads TGTGCCAGCAGCCAAGACCCTAGCGAGGCCTCCTACAATGAGCAGTTCTTC. Encoded protein: CASSQDPSEASYNEQFF. The V call is TRBV4-2, the J call TRBJ2-1; possible D gene TRBD2, 6 bases. The CDR3 length is 17 residues. V lost 0 bases, J lost 0 bases, and 12 bases lay in between. Germline V gene sequence: CDR1 LGHNA, CDR2 YNFKEQ.

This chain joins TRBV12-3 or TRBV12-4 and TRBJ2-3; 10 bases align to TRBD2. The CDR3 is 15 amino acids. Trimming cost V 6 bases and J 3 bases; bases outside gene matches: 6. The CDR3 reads CASRSSGGGTDTQYF. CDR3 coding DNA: TGTGCCAGCAGGTCTAGCGGGGGTGGGACAGATACGCAGTATTTT.

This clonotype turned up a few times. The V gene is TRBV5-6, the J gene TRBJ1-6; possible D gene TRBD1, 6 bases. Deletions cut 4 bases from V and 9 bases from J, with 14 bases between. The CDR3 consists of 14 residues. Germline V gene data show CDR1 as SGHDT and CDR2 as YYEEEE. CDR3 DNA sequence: TGTGCCAGCAGCGCGGGGGGGGGGCCTTCACCCCTCCACTTT. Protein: CASSAGGGPSPLHF.

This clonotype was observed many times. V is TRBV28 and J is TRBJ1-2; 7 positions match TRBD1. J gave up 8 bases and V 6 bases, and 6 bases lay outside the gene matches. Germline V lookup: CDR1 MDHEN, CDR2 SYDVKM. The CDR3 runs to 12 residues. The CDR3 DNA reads TGTGCCAGCAGCATTCCGGGACAGGGCTACACCTTC. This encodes CASSIPGQGYTF.

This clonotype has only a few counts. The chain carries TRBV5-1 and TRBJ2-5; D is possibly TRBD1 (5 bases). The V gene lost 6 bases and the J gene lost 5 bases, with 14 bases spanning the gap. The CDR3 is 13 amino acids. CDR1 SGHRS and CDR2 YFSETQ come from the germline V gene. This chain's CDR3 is CASNDQGWETQYF. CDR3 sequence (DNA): TGCGCCAGCAACGATCAGGGTTGGGAGACCCAGTACTTC.

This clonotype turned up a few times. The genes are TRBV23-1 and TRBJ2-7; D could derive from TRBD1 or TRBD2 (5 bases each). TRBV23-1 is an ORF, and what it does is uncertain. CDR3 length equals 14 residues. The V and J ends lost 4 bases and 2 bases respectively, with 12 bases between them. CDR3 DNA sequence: TGCGCCAGCAGTCCGGGGCGCGAGCCCTACGAGCAGTACTTC. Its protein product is CASSPGREPYEQYF.